Each of the 21 T cell receptor beta chains below was sequenced from the same sample in a study of shared clonotypes between healthy human individuals. Assay: immunoSEQ multiplex PCR; the TCRdb copy retains only in-frame clones and omits some. The sample yields a few million clones, roughly 92% seen once. What was sequenced was naive CD4+ T cells sorted from blood. Subset described: CD45RA+ positively selected. The receptor set was obtained from a man aged 18-30 years in good health.

Notes on this clone: The sample holds other DNA sequences that translate to the same CDR3. The rearrangement links TRBV5-1 to TRBJ2-3; 7 bases map to TRBD1. CDR1 and CDR2 (germline): SGHRS, YFSETQ. The CDR3 loop spans 14 amino acids. V shed 4 bases and J 1 base; nucleotides not matched to a gene: 3. The CDR3 region is CASSPGQGTDTQYF. The CDR3 coding sequence is TGCGCCAGCAGCCCAGGACAGGGCACAGATACGCAGTATTTT.

The genes are TRBV10-3 and TRBJ2-7; D is perhaps TRBD1 (6 bases). The CDR3 has 12 residues. The germline CDR1 and CDR2 sequences are ENHRY and SYGVKD. Between the trimmed V and J ends, which lost 11 bases and 4 bases, there was a span of 15 bases. CDR3 loop: CAASRGIYEQYF. The CDR3 DNA sequence: TGTGCCGCGAGCAGGGGAATTTACGAGCAGTACTTC.

The J gene is TRBJ2-2, the V gene TRBV7-2, with a tentative D call TRBD2 (5 bases). The CDR3 runs 14 residues. Per the germline V gene, CDR1 is SGHTA and CDR2 is FQGNSA. The germline V and J ends were trimmed by 5 bases and 6 bases, with 13 bases remaining between them. CDR3 bases: TGTGCCAGCAGCACCGGGATCCGGGCCGGGGAGCTGTTTTTT. Its protein product is CASSTGIRAGELFF.

With respect to this clone: Other DNA sequences in this sample translate to the same CDR3. The chain couples TRBV5-1 to TRBJ1-4, with D possibly TRBD1 on 5 matching bases. Between the trimmed V and J ends, which lost 0 bases and 3 bases, there was a span of 9 bases. This CDR3 is built from 15 residues. Germline values: CDR1 SGHRS, CDR2 YFSETQ. CDR3 DNA sequence: TGCGCCAGCAGCTTGGAGGGCAGGGCTAATGAAAAACTGTTTTTT. Amino acid sequence: CASSLEGRANEKLFF.

This clone occurred once. The J gene is TRBJ2-7, the V gene TRBV2; perhaps TRBD1 as D (5 bases). Trimming removed 1 base from V and 3 bases from J, with 13 bases in between. The CDR3 runs to 15 residues. Germline V gives CDR1 SNHLY, CDR2 FYNNEI. The CDR3 here is CASSEESGLLYEQYF. CDR3 nucleotide sequence: TGTGCCAGCAGTGAAGAGTCAGGGTTACTCTACGAGCAGTACTTC.

The J gene is TRBJ2-2, the V gene TRBV30; 7 positions match TRBD2. V lost 3 bases and J lost 8; bases outside the gene matches: 6. Germline V lookup: CDR1 GTSNPN, CDR2 SVGIG (reference sequence). The CDR3 runs to 13 residues. The CDR3 nucleotides are TGTGCCTGGAGGATAGCGGGTGGTGGGGAGCTGTTTTTT. It is translated as CAWRIAGGGELFF.

The genes are TRBV7-3 and TRBJ2-5, with 9 bases that match TRBD1. The V gene end was trimmed by 5 bases and the J gene end by 5 bases; junction bases not matched to a gene: 9. Germline values: CDR1 SGHTA, CDR2 FQGTGA. The CDR3 extends over 15 amino acids. The CDR3 protein is CASSPQGARIETQYF. The DNA of the CDR3 is TGTGCCAGCAGCCCACAGGGGGCGCGGATTGAGACCCAGTACTTC.

This chain joins TRBV12-5 and TRBJ2-5; no reliable D call. The ends were cut back, 2 bases at V and 5 bases at J, with 6 bases in the middle. Germline loops: CDR1 LGHNT, CDR2 FRNRAP. The CDR3 loop spans 12 amino acids. DNA for the CDR3: TGTGCTAGTGGTTTGTTAAGTGAGACCCAGTACTTC. It translates to CASGLLSETQYF.

Regarding this clone: The identical CDR3 is also encoded by other nucleotide sequences in the sample. The chain recombines TRBV6-1 with TRBJ1-3; no firm D call. Trimming removed 1 base at V and 0 bases at J, with 7 bases between. Germline CDR1 and CDR2: MNHNS and SASEGT. This CDR3 contains 15 residues. DNA for the CDR3: TGTGCCAGCAGTGAAGTGGGAAGCTCTGGAAACACCATATATTTT. Its protein product is CASSEVGSSGNTIYF.

The J gene is TRBJ2-5, the V gene TRBV18; unclear D gene. Germline V gene data show CDR1 as KGHSH and CDR2 as LQKENI. V lost 2 bases, J lost 0 bases, and 13 bases lay in between. This CDR3 region has 16 residues. The CDR3 loop reads CASSPGLSGYQETQYF. The CDR3 DNA reads as TGTGCCAGCTCACCAGGGCTGTCCGGGTACCAAGAGACCCAGTACTTC.

This chain uses TRBV11-2 with TRBJ2-1; 8 bases align to TRBD2. Germline V gene data show CDR1 as SGHAT and CDR2 as FQNNGV. This CDR3 is 16 amino acids long. Germline trimming cut 3 bases from V and 5 bases from J; bases unmatched to any gene: 9. The CDR3: CASSFTGGARDNEQFF. As DNA, the CDR3 is TGTGCCAGCAGCTTTACGGGGGGGGCCAGGGACAATGAGCAGTTCTTC.

The chain is built from TRBV11-2 and TRBJ1-6; TRBD1 is a possible D gene (5 bases). The CDR3 totals 18 residues. Germline V gene sequence: CDR1 SGHAT, CDR2 FQNNGV. The V and J ends lost 0 bases and 1 base respectively, with 13 bases between them. This CDR3 reads CASSLEGGYSSYNSPLHF. The CDR3 DNA sequence: TGTGCCAGCAGCTTAGAGGGGGGTTATAGTTCCTATAATTCACCCCTCCACTTT.

A word on this clone: The sample holds other DNA sequences that translate to the same CDR3. The chain links TRBV30 to TRBJ2-2; 8 bases line up with TRBD2. The V and J ends lost 2 bases and 7 bases, in that order; junction bases with no gene match: 0. Germline values: CDR1 GTSNPN, CDR2 SVGIG (reference sequence). The CDR3 consists of 12 residues. The CDR3 nucleotides are TGTGCCTGGAGTAGCGGGAGCGGGGAGCTGTTTTTT. This codes for CAWSSGSGELFF.

V and J are TRBV7-9 and TRBJ1-2, with TRBD1 as a possible D gene (5 bases). V lost 4 bases to trimming and J lost 1 base, with 10 bases between them. This CDR3 contains 14 residues. In germline, CDR1 is SEHNR, CDR2 FQNEAQ (reference sequence). This chain's CDR3 is CASSSRDGNYGYTF. In DNA form, the CDR3 reads TGTGCCAGCAGCTCCCGGGACGGTAACTATGGCTACACCTTC. Using reference TRBV7-9 and TRBJ1-2 for the parts outside the CDR3, the full variable domain is DTGVSQNPRHKITKRGQNVTFRCDPISEHNRLYWYRQTLGQGPEFLTYFQNEAQLEKSRLLSDRFSAERPKGSFSTLEIQRTEQGDSAMYLCASSSRDGNYGYTFGSGTRLTVV.

This chain links TRBV19 with TRBJ2-7; TRBD1 aligns across 10 bases. This CDR3 contains 14 residues. V trimming: 4 bases; J trimming: 3 bases; junction bases outside the gene matches: 3. CDR1 LNHDA and CDR2 SQIVND come from the germline V gene (reference sequence). The CDR3 here is CASSRTGGDYEQYF. The CDR3 nucleotides are TGTGCCAGTAGTAGGACAGGGGGGGACTACGAGCAGTACTTC.

This sequence joins TRBV12-5 and TRBJ2-1; 13 nucleotides match TRBD2. From germline, CDR1 is LGHNT and CDR2 FRNRAP. The CDR3 is 22 amino acids. Trimming removed 5 bases from V and 0 bases from J; junction bases left unmatched: 19. The CDR3 loop reads CASGGRGTGLAGDPSSYNEQFF. CDR3 nucleotide sequence: TGTGCTAGTGGTGGGAGAGGGACCGGACTAGCGGGAGACCCGAGCTCCTACAATGAGCAGTTCTTC.

A remark on this clone: Within the sample, other DNA sequences also encode this same CDR3. J is TRBJ2-4 and V is TRBV25-1; D is uncertain. V was trimmed by 3 bases and J by 0 bases, leaving 6 bases between them. Germline values: CDR1 MGHDK, CDR2 SYGVNS. The CDR3 length is 14 residues. CDR3 bases: TGTGCCAGCAGTGAGCAAGGAGCCAAAAACATTCAGTACTTC. Its protein is CASSEQGAKNIQYF.

The CDR3 sequence: CASSSRDQRYEQYF. The CDR3 DNA reads as TGTGCCAGCAGTTCCCGGGACCAGCGATACGAGCAGTACTTC. This chain connects TRBV27 to TRBJ2-5; possibly TRBD1 or TRBD2 for D (5 bases each). The DNA matches TRBJ2-7 better at its end, which makes the J call doubtful. There are 14 residues in the CDR3. Germline V gene sequence: CDR1 MNHEY, CDR2 SMNVEV (reference sequence).

This chain uses TRBV7-9 with TRBJ2-7; no clear D gene. V shed 5 bases and J shed 2 bases, with 7 bases lying between them. CDR1 is SEHNR and CDR2 is FQNEAQ in the germline V gene (reference sequence). The CDR3 is 12 residues long. The CDR3 loop is CASSLDPYEQYF. The CDR3 DNA is TGTGCCAGCAGCCTAGACCCCTACGAGCAGTACTTC. Looking up the rest from reference TRBV7-9 and TRBJ2-7 gives the full variable domain: DTGVSQNPRHKITKRGQNVTFRCDPISEHNRLYWYRQTLGQGPEFLTYFQNEAQLEKSRLLSDRFSAERPKGSFSTLEIQRTEQGDSAMYLCASSLDPYEQYFGPGTRLTVT.

The genes are TRBV10-1 and TRBJ2-3; TRBD1 matches at 11 bases. The germline V gene encodes CDR1 WNHNN and CDR2 SYGVQD (reference sequence). The CDR3 covers 14 residues. Trimming cost V 4 bases and J 6 bases; bases outside gene matches: 3. This CDR3 reads CASSAGTGGDTQYF. The CDR3 DNA reads as TGCGCCAGCAGTGCAGGGACAGGGGGTGATACGCAGTATTTT.

This clone has a single count. The rearrangement links TRBV7-9 to TRBJ2-1, with 7 nucleotides matching TRBD2. From germline, CDR1 is SEHNR and CDR2 FQNEAQ (reference sequence). The CDR3 runs 17 residues. V lost 5 bases and J lost 4; bases outside the gene matches: 14. The CDR3 region is CASSPSWGGRTYNEQFF. CDR3 bases: TGTGCCAGCAGCCCTAGCTGGGGGGGGAGAACTTACAATGAGCAGTTCTTC.